The rows below give T cell receptor beta chains drawn from one sample of a study of blood T cell repertoires in COVID-19. Generated by immunoSEQ multiplex PCR, the TCRdb table keeps only in-frame clones and is missing some. In the table there are more than 130,000 clones, under 85% of which are singletons. Specimen: peripheral blood. The receptors come from a human donor in a cohort sampled during active COVID-19. Both conserved end residues are part of each CDR3. A D gene is named only where the DNA matches it firmly. Some rows have no size entry. The others give once, few or many, or a class for an expanded clone.

j_call v_call clone_size d_call cdr3_nt cdr3_aa
TRBJ2-7 TRBV5-1 - - TGCGCCAGCAGCTTGGGCATACAGGGTTTACTCGGCGAGCAGTACTTC CASSLGIQGLLGEQYF
TRBJ2-1 TRBV19 - TRBD2 TGTGCCAGTAGTATTCTAGCGGGGGGGCCAGTCAATGAGCAGTTCTTC CASSILAGGPVNEQFF
TRBJ1-1 TRBV6-5 - TRBD1 TGTGCCAGCAGACGAACTCCGGGACAGGCCAATGAAGCTTTCTTT CASRRTPGQANEAFF
TRBJ2-1 TRBV6-5 - TRBD2 TGTGCCAGCAGGGACGGACTAGCGGTGTACAATGAGCAGTTCTTC CASRDGLAVYNEQFF
TRBJ2-7 TRBV20-1 - TRBD2 TGCAGTGCTAGTAGCGGGGTCTTCTCCTACGAGCAGTACTTC CSASSGVFSYEQYF
TRBJ2-3 TRBV24-1 - - TGTGCCACCAAAGACAGGACCACAGATACGCAGTATTTT CATKDRTTDTQYF
TRBJ2-5 TRBV18 - - TGTGCCAGCTCACCACTTTCCGGGACAAAAGAGACCCAGTACTTC CASSPLSGTKETQYF
TRBJ2-7 TRBV6-5 - TRBD1 TGTGCCAGCAGTCAAAGGACAGGAAGGGCCTACGAGCAGTACTTC CASSQRTGRAYEQYF
TRBJ1-1 TRBV7-2 - - TGTGCCAGCAGCTTAGCTGTAATGAGTGGGAACACTGAAGCTTTCTTT CASSLAVMSGNTEAFF
TRBJ1-2 TRBV5-1 - - TGCGCCAGCAGCTTGAGCAGCGAATATGGCTACACCTTC CASSLSSEYGYTF
TRBJ2-1 TRBV24-1 - TRBD2 TGTGCCACCAGTGACCCCTTGTCTAGCGGGCACGGCGGTGGGCAGTTCTTC CATSDPLSSGHGGGQFF
TRBJ2-3 TRBV3-1/TRBV3-2 - - TGTGCCAGCAGCCAAGATCCGGCGGGGGCCAATCCCACAGATACGCAGTATTTT CASSQDPAGANPTDTQYF
TRBJ1-5 TRBV28 - - TGTGCCAGCAGTTCGACTGATCAGCCCCAGCATTTT CASSSTDQPQHF
TRBJ2-7 TRBV6-1 - - TGTGCCAGCAGTGATTGGACTAACCTGTTCTACGAGCAGTACTTC CASSDWTNLFYEQYF
TRBJ2-1 TRBV6-5 - - TGTGCCAGCAGCACGTGGGGGGTAGGTCCCTATGAGCAGTTCTTC CASSTWGVGPYEQFF
TRBJ1-1 TRBV2 - - TGTGCCAGCGAAGGGCCGGGGGGACCTGAAGCTTTCTTT CASEGPGGPEAFF
TRBJ2-3 TRBV27 - - TGTGCCAGCAGGGATCCGGGACTTACGACAGATACGCAGTATTTT CASRDPGLTTDTQYF
TRBJ2-1 TRBV19 - - TGTGCCAGTAGTATAGATGCCGGAGACAATGAGCAGTTCTTC CASSIDAGDNEQFF
TRBJ2-5 TRBV3-1/TRBV3-2 - TRBD1 TGTGCCAGCAGCCAAGGAGGGGGCTATCGGGAGACCCAGTACTTC CASSQGGGYRETQYF
TRBJ1-2 TRBV28 - - TGTGCCAGCAGCTATCGAACGACGGGGTATGGCTACACCTTC CASSYRTTGYGYTF
TRBJ1-1 TRBV27 - - TGTGCCAGCAGTTTAGCTAGAGGGTTGAAGAACACTGAAGCTTTCTTT CASSLARGLKNTEAFF
TRBJ2-3 TRBV9 - TRBD2 TGTGCCAGCAGTTACATTAGCGGGGGGGCGGTGGATACGCAGTATTTT CASSYISGGAVDTQYF
TRBJ1-1 TRBV29-1 - - TGCAGCGCCTCTGGGGGCACAGGGAAGAACACTGAAGCTTTCTTT CSASGGTGKNTEAFF
TRBJ1-1 TRBV10-3 - - TGTGCCCACAGGGAATCGGCTGACACTGAAGCTTTCTTT CAHRESADTEAFF
TRBJ1-6 TRBV7-9 few TRBD1 TGTGCCAGCAGCCAGACAGGGTTTGATAATTCACCCCTCCACTTT CASSQTGFDNSPLHF
TRBJ1-2 TRBV6-5 - - TGTGCCAGCAGCCAGGGAATAGTGGACTATGGCTACACCTTC CASSQGIVDYGYTF
TRBJ1-2 TRBV19 - - TGTGCCAGTACCTTCTCGACAGGTCCGTATGGCTACACCTTC CASTFSTGPYGYTF
TRBJ2-2 TRBV4-3 - TRBD2 TGCGCCAGCAGCGCGCGGGGGGGAGGGACCGGGGAGCTGTTTTTT CASSARGGGTGELFF
TRBJ1-5 TRBV2 - - TGTGCCAGCAGTGCCGCGGAGAGGGGGAATCAGCCCCAGCATTTT CASSAAERGNQPQHF
TRBJ2-7 TRBV7-9 - - TGTGCCAGCAGCTTACAAGCCCCCGAGCAGTACTTC CASSLQAPEQYF
TRBJ1-5 TRBV6-2/TRBV6-3 few - TGTGCCAGCAGTTACCAGGGAGGGTTCGGCAATCAGCCCCAGCATTTT CASSYQGGFGNQPQHF
TRBJ1-5 TRBV6-2/TRBV6-3 - - TGTGCCAGCAGCCCTCGGGGGGGTTTCAATCAGCCCCAGCATTTT CASSPRGGFNQPQHF
TRBJ1-3 TRBV5-4 - - TGTGCCAGCAGCTTTCCGGGGGGGTCGGTCTCTGGAAACACCATATATTTT CASSFPGGSVSGNTIYF
TRBJ2-1 TRBV6-5 - TRBD1 TGTGCCAGCAGTTTTGAGACAGGGTCTGACGGTGAGCAGTTCTTC CASSFETGSDGEQFF
TRBJ1-5 TRBV6-5 - - TGTGCCAGCAGTTACTCGAGAGACAGAAATCAGCCCCAGCATTTT CASSYSRDRNQPQHF
TRBJ1-3 TRBV6-5 - TRBD1 TGTGCCAGCAGTTACGACAGGGGCCTCTCTGGAAACACCATATATTTT CASSYDRGLSGNTIYF
TRBJ2-1 TRBV9 - TRBD2 TGTGCCAGCAGCCTCGGACTAGTTTACAATGAGCAGTTCTTC CASSLGLVYNEQFF
TRBJ1-1 TRBV6-5 - - TGTGCCAGCAGTTCCTCCCGGACTATGAACACTGAAGCTTTCTTT CASSSSRTMNTEAFF
TRBJ1-3 TRBV9 - TRBD1 TGTGCCAGCAGCGTCATACCGACAGGGGAAAACACCATATATTTT CASSVIPTGENTIYF
TRBJ1-2 TRBV9 - - TGTGCCAGCAGCGGCCACGGGTCTTCCAGGGCTGGCTACACCTTC CASSGHGSSRAGYTF
TRBJ1-6 TRBV30 - TRBD1 TGTGCCTGGACGGGACAGGGGATCTATAATTCACCCCTCCACTTT CAWTGQGIYNSPLHF
TRBJ1-3 TRBV20-1 - - TGCAGTGCTAGCGTTGGAAACACCATATATTTT CSASVGNTIYF
TRBJ2-5 TRBV18 - TRBD1 TGTGCCAGCTCAGACCGGGACAGGGGCGGAGAGACCCAGTACTTC CASSDRDRGGETQYF
TRBJ2-3 TRBV7-3 - TRBD1 TGTGCCAGCAGCCCCACCGGGACAGGGGCAGATACGCAGTATTTT CASSPTGTGADTQYF
TRBJ1-1 TRBV7-2 - - TGTGCCAGCAGCTTACTCCAGGGGACCGAAGCTTTCTTT CASSLLQGTEAFF
TRBJ2-3 TRBV6-1 - - TGTGCCAGCAGTGAAGGAACTACTTCCACAGATACGCAGTATTTT CASSEGTTSTDTQYF
TRBJ2-7 TRBV9 - TRBD1 TGTGCCAGCAGCGTAGCCACGGACAGGGATAGCGAGCAGTACTTC CASSVATDRDSEQYF
TRBJ1-1 TRBV11-3 few TRBD1 TGTGCCAGCAGCCGAGACAGGGACACTGAAGCTTTCTTT CASSRDRDTEAFF
TRBJ1-4 TRBV7-9 - - TGTGCCAGCAGCTTAGGGACAGCAACTAATGAAAAACTGTTTTTT CASSLGTATNEKLFF
TRBJ1-2 TRBV6-2/TRBV6-3 - - TGTGCCAGCAGTTACTCGGGCAGGGGATCCTATGGCTACACCTTC CASSYSGRGSYGYTF
TRBJ1-4 TRBV18 - - TGTGCCAGCTCAGGAACAGGTCCTGATGAAAAACTGTTTTTT CASSGTGPDEKLFF
TRBJ2-7 TRBV27 - - TGTGCCAGCAGTTCCCTAGGGTCAACTAGGATCTACGAGCAGTACTTC CASSSLGSTRIYEQYF
TRBJ2-2 TRBV4-3 - - TGCGCCAGCAGCCAAGAAATGGGCCACACCGGGGAGCTGTTTTTT CASSQEMGHTGELFF
TRBJ1-2 TRBV10-2 - - TGCGCCAGCAGTGAGGGGCAGGGCTACACCTTC CASSEGQGYTF
TRBJ2-2 TRBV5-4 - - TGTGCCAGCAGCCCCCCACAGACCACCGGGGAGCTGTTTTTT CASSPPQTTGELFF
TRBJ2-3 TRBV24-1 - TRBD2 TGTGCCACCAGTGCCGGGACTAGCGGGGCAGATACGCAGTATTTT CATSAGTSGADTQYF
TRBJ2-7 TRBV13 - TRBD2 TGTGCCAGCACCTACTCCGCGGGAGGAGACTCCTACGAGCAGTACTTC CASTYSAGGDSYEQYF